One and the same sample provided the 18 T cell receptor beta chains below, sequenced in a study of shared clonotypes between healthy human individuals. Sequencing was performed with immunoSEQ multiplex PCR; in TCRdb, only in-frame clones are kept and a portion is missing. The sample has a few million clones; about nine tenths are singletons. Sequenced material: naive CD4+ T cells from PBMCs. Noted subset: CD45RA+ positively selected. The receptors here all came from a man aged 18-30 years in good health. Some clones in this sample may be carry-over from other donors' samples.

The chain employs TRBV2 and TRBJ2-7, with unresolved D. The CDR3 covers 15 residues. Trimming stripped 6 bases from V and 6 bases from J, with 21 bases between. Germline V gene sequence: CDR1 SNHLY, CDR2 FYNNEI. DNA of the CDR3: TGTGCCAGCAGAAACCGGACGCAAAGTCGTGTCGAGCAGTACTTC. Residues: CASRNRTQSRVEQYF. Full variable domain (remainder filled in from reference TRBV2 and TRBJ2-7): EPEVTQTPSHQVTQMGQEVILRCVPISNHLYFYWYRQILGQKVEFLVSFYNNEISEKSEIFDDQFSVERPDGSNFTLKIRSTKLEDSAMYFCASRNRTQSRVEQYFGPGTRLTVT.

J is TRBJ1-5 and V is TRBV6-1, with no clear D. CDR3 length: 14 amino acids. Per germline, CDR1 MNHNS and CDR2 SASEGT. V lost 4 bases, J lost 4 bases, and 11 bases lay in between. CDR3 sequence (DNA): TGTGCCAGCAGTGGGCCGTATCTAAATCAGCCCCAGCATTTT. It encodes CASSGPYLNQPQHF.

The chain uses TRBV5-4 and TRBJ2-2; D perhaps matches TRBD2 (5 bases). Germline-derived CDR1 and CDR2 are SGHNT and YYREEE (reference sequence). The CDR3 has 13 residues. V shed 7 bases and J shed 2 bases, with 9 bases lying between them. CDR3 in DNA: TGTGCCAGCCGCAGGACTAACACCGGGGAGCTGTTTTTT. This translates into CASRRTNTGELFF.

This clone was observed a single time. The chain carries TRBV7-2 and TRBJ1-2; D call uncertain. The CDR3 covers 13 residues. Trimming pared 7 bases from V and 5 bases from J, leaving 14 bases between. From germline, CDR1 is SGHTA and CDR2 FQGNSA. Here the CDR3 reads CASTQRVGYGYTF. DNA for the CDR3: TGTGCCAGCACCCAAAGGGTAGGGTATGGCTACACCTTC.

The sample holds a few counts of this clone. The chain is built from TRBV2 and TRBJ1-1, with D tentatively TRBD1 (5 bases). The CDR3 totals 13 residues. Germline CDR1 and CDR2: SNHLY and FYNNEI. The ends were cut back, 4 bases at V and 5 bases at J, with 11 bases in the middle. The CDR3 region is CASSGQSGTEAFF. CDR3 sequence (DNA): TGTGCCAGCAGTGGACAGAGCGGTACTGAAGCTTTCTTT. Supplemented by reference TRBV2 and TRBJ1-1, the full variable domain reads EPEVTQTPSHQVTQMGQEVILRCVPISNHLYFYWYRQILGQKVEFLVSFYNNEISEKSEIFDDQFSVERPDGSNFTLKIRSTKLEDSAMYFCASSGQSGTEAFFGQGTRLTVV.

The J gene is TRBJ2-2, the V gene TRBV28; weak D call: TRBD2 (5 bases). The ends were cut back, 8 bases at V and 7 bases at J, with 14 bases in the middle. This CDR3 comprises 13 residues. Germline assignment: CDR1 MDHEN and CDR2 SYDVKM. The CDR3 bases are TGTGCCAGCTGCACACCTGGGAGCGGGGAGCTGTTTTTT. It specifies CASCTPGSGELFF. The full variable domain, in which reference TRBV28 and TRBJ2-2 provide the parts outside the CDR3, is DVKVTQSSRYLVKRTGEKVFLECVQDMDHENMFWYRQDPGLGLRLIYFSYDVKMKEKGDIPEGYSVSREKKERFSLILESASTNQTSMYLCASCTPGSGELFFGEGSRLTVL.

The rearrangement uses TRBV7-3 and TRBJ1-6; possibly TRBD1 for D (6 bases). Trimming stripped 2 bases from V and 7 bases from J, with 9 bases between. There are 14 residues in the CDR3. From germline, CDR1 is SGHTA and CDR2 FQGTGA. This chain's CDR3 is CASSLGTSNSPLHF. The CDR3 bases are TGTGCCAGCAGCTTAGGGACATCGAATTCACCCCTCCACTTT.

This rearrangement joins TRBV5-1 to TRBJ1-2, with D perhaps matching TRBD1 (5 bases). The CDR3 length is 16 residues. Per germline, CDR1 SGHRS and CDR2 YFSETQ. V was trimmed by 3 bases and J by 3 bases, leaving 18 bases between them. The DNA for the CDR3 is TGCGCCAGCAGCTGGGGACCGGGACGAGGTGACTATGGCTACACCTTC. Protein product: CASSWGPGRGDYGYTF. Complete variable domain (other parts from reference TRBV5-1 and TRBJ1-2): KAGVTQTPRYLIKTRGQQVTLSCSPISGHRSVSWYQQTPGQGLQFLFEYFSETQRNKGNFPGRFSGRQFSNSRSEMNVSTLELGDSALYLCASSWGPGRGDYGYTFGSGTRLTVV.

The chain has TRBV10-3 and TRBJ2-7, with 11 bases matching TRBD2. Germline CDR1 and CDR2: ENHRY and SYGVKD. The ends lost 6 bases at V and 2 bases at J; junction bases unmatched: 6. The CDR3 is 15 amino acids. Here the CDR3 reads CAISAGLAEAYEQYF. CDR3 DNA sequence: TGTGCCATCAGCGCGGGACTAGCGGAGGCCTACGAGCAGTACTTC.

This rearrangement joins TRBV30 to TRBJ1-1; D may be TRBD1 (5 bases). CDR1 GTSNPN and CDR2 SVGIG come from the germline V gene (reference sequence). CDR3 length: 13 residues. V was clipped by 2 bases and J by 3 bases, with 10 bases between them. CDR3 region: CAWSNRRDTEAFF. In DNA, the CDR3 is TGTGCCTGGAGTAACAGGCGAGACACTGAAGCTTTCTTT.

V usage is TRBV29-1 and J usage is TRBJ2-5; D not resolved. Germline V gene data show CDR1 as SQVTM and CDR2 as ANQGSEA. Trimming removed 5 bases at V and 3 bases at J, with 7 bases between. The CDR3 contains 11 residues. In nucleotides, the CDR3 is TGCAGCGTTCTCCCGGAAGAGACCCAGTACTTC. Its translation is CSVLPEETQYF.

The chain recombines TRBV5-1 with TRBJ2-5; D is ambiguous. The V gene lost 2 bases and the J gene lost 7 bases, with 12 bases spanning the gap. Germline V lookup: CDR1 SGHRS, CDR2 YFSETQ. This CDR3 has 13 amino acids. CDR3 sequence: CASSFDRRLTQYF. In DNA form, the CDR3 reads TGCGCCAGCAGCTTCGATCGGAGATTGACCCAGTACTTC.

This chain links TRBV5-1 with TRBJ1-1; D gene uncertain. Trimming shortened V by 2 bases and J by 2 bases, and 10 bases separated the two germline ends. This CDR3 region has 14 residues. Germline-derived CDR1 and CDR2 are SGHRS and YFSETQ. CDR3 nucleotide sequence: TGCGCCAGCAGCTTACAACCGCTAAACACTGAAGCTTTCTTT. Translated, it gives CASSLQPLNTEAFF.

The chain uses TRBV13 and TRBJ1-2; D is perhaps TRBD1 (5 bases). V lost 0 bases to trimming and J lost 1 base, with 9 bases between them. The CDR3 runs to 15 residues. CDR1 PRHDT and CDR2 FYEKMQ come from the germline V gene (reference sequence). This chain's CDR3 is CASSLGGRFNYGYTF. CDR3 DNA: TGTGCCAGCAGCTTAGGGGGACGGTTTAACTATGGCTACACCTTC.

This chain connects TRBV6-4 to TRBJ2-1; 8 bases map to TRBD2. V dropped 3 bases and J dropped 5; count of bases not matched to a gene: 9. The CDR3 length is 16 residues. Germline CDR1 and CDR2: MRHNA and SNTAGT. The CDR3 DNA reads TGTGCCAGCAGTGAAACGCGGGGGGCGCTAAACAATGAGCAGTTCTTC. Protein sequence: CASSETRGALNNEQFF.

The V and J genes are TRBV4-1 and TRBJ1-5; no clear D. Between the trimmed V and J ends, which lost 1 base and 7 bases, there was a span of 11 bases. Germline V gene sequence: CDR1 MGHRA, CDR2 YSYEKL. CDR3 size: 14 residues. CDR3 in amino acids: CASSQGQLGQPQHF. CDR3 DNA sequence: TGCGCCAGCAGCCAAGGACAATTAGGCCAGCCCCAGCATTTT.

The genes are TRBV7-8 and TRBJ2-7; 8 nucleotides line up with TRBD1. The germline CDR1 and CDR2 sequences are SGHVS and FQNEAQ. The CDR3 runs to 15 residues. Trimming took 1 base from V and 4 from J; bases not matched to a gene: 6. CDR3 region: CASSLEQGAMYEQYF. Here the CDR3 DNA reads TGTGCCAGCAGCTTAGAGCAGGGGGCGATGTACGAGCAGTACTTC.

The CDR3 nucleotides read TGTGCCAGCAGTTTAAGGGCAGTCGGATTCTACGAGCAGTACTTC. This encodes CASSLRAVGFYEQYF. The chain employs TRBV28 and TRBJ2-7; D is ambiguous. CDR1 and CDR2 from the germline V gene are MDHEN and SYDVKM. This CDR3 region has 15 residues. V gave up 2 bases and J gave up 3 bases, with 14 bases separating them.